Shown below are 32 T cell receptor beta chains from a single sample sequenced in a study of T cell responses to AZD1222 COVID-19 vaccine. Clones were read by immunoSEQ multiplex PCR, and TCRdb kept only the in-frame ones, dropping some. The data hold around 150,000 clones, with roughly 90% observed a single time. Sample: peripheral blood, taken 28 days after the second AZD1222 dose. The receptors were gathered from an adult who received the AZD1222 COVID-19 vaccine.

V gene TRBV7-8 combines with J gene TRBJ1-1; D is unclear. V lost 1 base, J lost 1 base, and 4 bases lay in between. The CDR3 runs 13 residues. In germline, CDR1 is SGHVS, CDR2 FQNEAQ. The CDR3 region is CASSLDRNTEAFF. In nucleotides, the CDR3 is TGTGCCAGCAGCTTAGACAGGAACACTGAAGCTTTCTTT.

This clone appeared a single time. The chain joins TRBV5-1 to TRBJ1-2; D ambiguous. Looked up from germline, CDR1 is SGHRS and CDR2 is YFSETQ. The V end was cut by 0 bases, the J end by 7 bases, with 10 bases between. There are 13 residues in the CDR3. DNA for the CDR3: TGCGCCAGCAGCTTGGCCGTCGGGAGTGGCTACACCTTC. Translation gives CASSLAVGSGYTF.

J is TRBJ1-5 and V is TRBV19; D is possibly TRBD1 (6 bases). Trimming removed 7 bases at V and 6 bases at J, with 19 bases between. Per germline, CDR1 LNHDA and CDR2 SQIVND (reference sequence). This CDR3 has 15 amino acids. For the CDR3, the DNA is TGTGCCAGTACCATCCAGGTAGGGGGAGGTCAGCCCCAGCATTTT. Translating it yields CASTIQVGGGQPQHF.

V usage is TRBV5-4 and J usage is TRBJ1-2; a weak D match, TRBD1 (6 bases). The germline gives CDR1 SGHNT, CDR2 YYREEE (reference sequence). V was trimmed by 4 bases and J by 5 bases, leaving 15 bases between them. The CDR3 contains 14 residues. CDR3 sequence (DNA): TGTGCCAGCAGCAACGGGACAAGAATTTATGGCTACACCTTC. This translates into CASSNGTRIYGYTF.

V is TRBV6-6 and J is TRBJ2-1, with 13 bases that match TRBD2. V gave up 4 bases and J gave up 8 bases; unmatched junction bases: 5. CDR3 size: 15 residues. The germline V gene encodes CDR1 MNHNY and CDR2 SVGAGI (reference sequence). In DNA, the CDR3 is TGTGCCAGCAGTTTACTAGCGGGAGGGCCCTATGAGCAGTTCTTC. The encoded protein is CASSLLAGGPYEQFF.

This chain connects TRBV14 to TRBJ2-1; 7 nucleotides line up with TRBD1. The V and J ends lost 8 bases and 10 bases, in that order; junction bases with no gene match: 5. Germline V gene sequence: CDR1 SGHDN, CDR2 FVKESK. There are 11 residues in the CDR3. CDR3 DNA: TGTGCCAGCGGGACAGCGGCAGAGCAGTTCTTC. Its protein product is CASGTAAEQFF.

This clone occurred a few times. V and J are TRBV6-5 and TRBJ2-7, with 13 bases identical to TRBD2. This CDR3 region has 14 residues. The ends lost 5 bases at V and 3 bases at J; junction bases unmatched: 1. Germline V gives CDR1 MNHEY, CDR2 SVGAGI. CDR3 sequence (DNA): TGTGCCAGCAGTAGGACTAGCGGGGGCTACGAGCAGTACTTC. Encoded protein: CASSRTSGGYEQYF.

The chain combines TRBV13 with TRBJ1-4; D gene ambiguous. CDR3 size: 16 residues. Trimming stripped 3 bases from V and 2 bases from J, with 13 bases between. The V gene's germline CDR1 is PRHDT and CDR2 FYEKMQ (reference sequence). The CDR3: CASSFSRVLTNEKLFF. DNA for the CDR3: TGTGCCAGCAGCTTCAGTAGGGTGTTGACTAATGAAAAACTGTTTTTT. Filled out from reference TRBV13 and TRBJ1-4, the complete variable domain reads AAGVIQSPRHLIKEKRETATLKCYPIPRHDTVYWYQQGPGQDPQFLISFYEKMQSDKGSIPDRFSAQQFSDYHSELNMSSLELGDSALYFCASSFSRVLTNEKLFFGSGTQLSVL.

The genes are TRBV7-2 and TRBJ2-7; TRBD2 is a possible D gene (5 bases). CDR3 length: 15 residues. Between the trimmed V and J ends, which lost 3 bases and 1 base, there was a span of 13 bases. Germline CDR1 and CDR2: SGHTA and FQGNSA. In DNA form, the CDR3 reads TGTGCCAGCAGCTTCCTAGCCGTTTCTTCCTACGAGCAGTACTTC. Translating it yields CASSFLAVSSYEQYF.

V is TRBV5-8 and J is TRBJ2-3; 10 positions agree with TRBD2. The CDR3 has 15 residues. Trimming cost V 3 bases and J 4 bases; bases outside gene matches: 5. Germline values: CDR1 SGHTS, CDR2 YDEGEE. The CDR3 DNA reads TGTGCCAGCAGCTCTAGCGGGAGAATGGCAGATACGCAGTATTTT. Translation: CASSSSGRMADTQYF.

The CDR3 region is CASSPSLAGGNEQFF. The CDR3 region has the DNA TGTGCCAGCTCACCCAGTCTAGCGGGAGGGAATGAGCAGTTCTTC. The chain recombines TRBV18 with TRBJ2-1; TRBD2 matches 12 bases. Looked up from germline, CDR1 is KGHSH and CDR2 is LQKENI. V trimming: 3 bases; J trimming: 7 bases; junction bases outside the gene matches: 4. This CDR3 comprises 15 residues.

For the CDR3, the DNA is TGTGCCACCAGCAGGGACTACGGCTATGGCTACACCTTC. It codes for CATSRDYGYGYTF. The chain combines TRBV24-1 with TRBJ1-2, with a weak D call TRBD1 (5 bases). Per the germline V gene, CDR1 is KGHDR and CDR2 is SFDVKD. Trimming left V 7 bases short and J 4 bases short, with 12 bases between. The CDR3 is made up of 13 amino acids.

The V gene is TRBV29-1, the J gene TRBJ2-7; no clear D. Germline V gene lookup returns CDR1 SQVTM and CDR2 ANQGSEA. The V and J ends lost 3 bases and 4 bases respectively, with 10 bases between them. The CDR3 has 12 residues. As DNA, the CDR3 is TGCAGCGTTGAGGAGACCGTATACGAGCAGTACTTC. Its translation: CSVEETVYEQYF.

This chain links TRBV29-1 with TRBJ2-6; maybe TRBD1 (5 bases). V dropped 6 bases and J dropped 0 bases, with 12 bases sitting between them. This CDR3 spans 15 amino acids. Looked up from germline, CDR1 is SQVTM and CDR2 is ANQGSEA. CDR3 protein: CSVGTGLSGANVLTF. The CDR3 DNA follows: TGCAGCGTGGGAACAGGCCTCTCTGGGGCCAACGTCCTGACTTTC.

This chain links TRBV6-5 with TRBJ2-1; tentatively, D is TRBD1 or TRBD2 (5 bases each). Germline-derived CDR1 and CDR2 are MNHEY and SVGAGI. The CDR3 is 14 amino acids. V was trimmed by 6 bases and J by 2 bases, leaving 11 bases between them. For the CDR3, the DNA is TGTGCCAGCAGAAGGGACCCAGCCTACAATGAGCAGTTCTTC. Its translation is CASRRDPAYNEQFF.

This clone was counted a few times. The V call is TRBV3-1 (or the pseudogene TRBV3-2), the J call TRBJ1-4, with 10 nucleotides matching TRBD1. Germline CDR1 LGHDT, CDR2 YNNKEL (reference sequence). Germline trimming cut 4 bases from V and 5 bases from J; bases unmatched to any gene: 7. The CDR3 loop spans 16 amino acids. The CDR3, as DNA: TGTGCCAGCAGCCCCGGGTCGGGACAGGGGAATGAAAAACTGTTTTTT. Residues: CASSPGSGQGNEKLFF.

This chain connects TRBV5-1 to TRBJ1-3, with a weak D call TRBD1 (5 bases). Trimming cost V 4 bases and J 0 bases, with 14 bases left between them. CDR3 length: 16 residues. CDR1 and CDR2 (germline): SGHRS, YFSETQ. CDR3 sequence: CASSQGLIYSGNTIYF. The CDR3 nucleotides read TGCGCCAGCAGCCAGGGACTGATCTACTCTGGAAACACCATATATTTT.

V and J are TRBV27 and TRBJ1-4, with D tentatively TRBD1 (5 bases). Trimming shortened V by 7 bases and J by 7 bases, and 16 bases separated the two germline ends. The CDR3 has 14 residues. Germline CDR1 MNHEY, CDR2 SMNVEV (reference sequence). The CDR3 DNA follows: TGTGCCAGCACCCGGGCGGGCCAGGGTGAAAAACTGTTTTTT. This codes for CASTRAGQGEKLFF.

This chain joins TRBV10-3 and TRBJ1-3; the D gene is possibly TRBD1 (6 bases). The CDR3 extends over 13 amino acids. The V gene lost 9 bases and the J gene lost 2 bases, with 11 bases spanning the gap. Germline V gives CDR1 ENHRY, CDR2 SYGVKD. DNA of the CDR3: TGTGCCATATTGAGGACAGCTGGAAACACCATATATTTT. This translates into CAILRTAGNTIYF.

The CDR3 protein is CASSDEGQGASYEQYF. CDR3 DNA sequence: TGTGCCAGCAGCGACGAGGGGCAGGGGGCCAGCTACGAGCAGTACTTC. This rearrangement joins TRBV7-9 to TRBJ2-7; 8 bases line up with TRBD1. The CDR3 covers 16 residues. Germline V gene lookup returns CDR1 SEHNR and CDR2 FQNEAQ (reference sequence). Trimming at V came to 5 bases and at J to 3 bases, leaving 12 bases not matched to a gene.

The gene calls are TRBV6-5 and TRBJ1-5; the D gene is possibly TRBD1 (6 bases). The CDR3 contains 12 residues. Germline CDR1 MNHEY, CDR2 SVGAGI. V was pared by 10 bases and J by 3 bases, with 10 bases between. The CDR3: CATGQINQPQHF. CDR3 coding DNA: TGTGCCACCGGACAGATCAATCAGCCCCAGCATTTT.

This clone occurred a few times. The chain joins TRBV28 to TRBJ1-2; TRBD1 matches 10 bases. This CDR3 region has 15 residues. Trimming at V came to 4 bases and at J to 8 bases, leaving 10 bases not matched to a gene. Per germline, CDR1 MDHEN and CDR2 SYDVKM. This chain's CDR3 is CASSSSGTGVGGYTF. CDR3 nucleotide sequence: TGTGCCAGCAGTTCCTCCGGGACAGGGGTGGGAGGCTACACCTTC.

V is TRBV15 and J is TRBJ2-5; D is uncertain. Germline V gene data show CDR1 as LNHNV and CDR2 as YYDKDF (reference sequence). The CDR3 consists of 14 residues. Trimming removed 0 bases from V and 1 base from J, with 6 bases in between. In nucleotides, the CDR3 is TGTGCCACCAGCAGAGATTGGGGCCAAGAGACCCAGTACTTC. Translated: CATSRDWGQETQYF.

The V call is TRBV9, the J call TRBJ1-5; D might be TRBD1 (5 bases). Per the germline V gene, CDR1 is SGDLS and CDR2 is YYNGEE. V was clipped by 3 bases and J by 7 bases, with 17 bases between them. The CDR3 spans 15 residues. CDR3 loop: CASSEGTGGNQPQHF. The DNA for the CDR3 is TGTGCCAGCAGCGAGGGGACGGGAGGAAACCAGCCCCAGCATTTT.

The CDR3, as DNA: TGTGCCAGCAGCCAACTCAGGGAGATGGACTATGGCTACACCTTC. This codes for CASSQLREMDYGYTF. The V call is TRBV3-1 (or the pseudogene TRBV3-2), the J call TRBJ1-2, with TRBD1 as a possible D gene (5 bases). Between the trimmed V and J ends, which lost 2 bases and 3 bases, there was a span of 13 bases. This CDR3 comprises 15 residues. CDR1 is LGHDT, CDR2 YNNKEL, per germline (reference sequence).

V gene TRBV20-1 combines with J gene TRBJ1-1, with D hard to call. V gave up 6 bases and J gave up 3 bases, with 8 bases separating them. CDR1 and CDR2 from the germline V gene are DFQATT and SNEGSKA (reference sequence). This CDR3 has 11 amino acids. This chain's CDR3 is CSASLYTEAFF. CDR3 sequence (DNA): TGCAGTGCCAGTCTGTACACTGAAGCTTTCTTT.

J is TRBJ1-1 and V is TRBV6-5, with TRBD1 matching 12 bases. V shed 2 bases and J 4 bases; nucleotides not matched to a gene: 5. The CDR3 consists of 16 residues. Per the germline V gene, CDR1 is MNHEY and CDR2 is SVGAGI. The CDR3 protein is CASSYLGTGGVTEAFF. In DNA, the CDR3 is TGTGCCAGCAGTTACCTCGGGACAGGGGGCGTCACTGAAGCTTTCTTT.

This clone was seen a few times. The V gene is TRBV9, the J gene TRBJ2-1; a weak D match, TRBD2 (6 bases). Germline V gene sequence: CDR1 SGDLS, CDR2 YYNGEE. V was cut by 2 bases and J by 5 bases, with 17 bases left in between. The CDR3 has 16 residues. CDR3 DNA: TGTGCCAGCAGCGTTCTACCGGGACTTGGCCACAATGAGCAGTTCTTC. Translating gives CASSVLPGLGHNEQFF.

The rearrangement joins TRBV28 to TRBJ1-2; D is uncertain. The CDR3 sequence is 13 residues long. Germline assignment: CDR1 MDHEN and CDR2 SYDVKM. The V end was cut by 5 bases, the J end by 4 bases, with 11 bases between. CDR3 region: CASSTLTVYGYTF. The CDR3 nucleotides read TGTGCCAGCAGTACCCTTACGGTCTATGGCTACACCTTC.

The rearrangement links TRBV29-1 to TRBJ2-3; the D is unclear. V shed 4 bases and J shed 2 bases, with 10 bases lying between them. The CDR3 runs to 13 residues. Germline V gene data show CDR1 as SQVTM and CDR2 as ANQGSEA. This CDR3 is CSVVIQLTDTQYF. As DNA, the CDR3 is TGCAGCGTTGTAATACAGCTCACAGATACGCAGTATTTT.

The chain recombines TRBV29-1 with TRBJ2-1; TRBD1 aligns across 7 bases. CDR3 length: 15 amino acids. Germline CDR1 reads SQVTM; CDR2 reads ANQGSEA. Germline trimming cut 3 bases from V and 8 bases from J; bases unmatched to any gene: 13. The CDR3 here is CSVDHGGVGGHEQFF. CDR3 coding DNA: TGCAGCGTTGACCATGGGGGAGTAGGGGGCCATGAGCAGTTCTTC.

The chain is built from TRBV9 and TRBJ1-2; no definite D call. Trimming took off 0 bases at V and 1 base at J, with 10 bases between the two ends. The length of the CDR3 is 15 residues. CDR1 SGDLS and CDR2 YYNGEE come from the germline V gene. In DNA, the CDR3 is TGTGCCAGCAGCGTAGATCGTGCAAGTAACTATGGCTACACCTTC. Amino acids: CASSVDRASNYGYTF.